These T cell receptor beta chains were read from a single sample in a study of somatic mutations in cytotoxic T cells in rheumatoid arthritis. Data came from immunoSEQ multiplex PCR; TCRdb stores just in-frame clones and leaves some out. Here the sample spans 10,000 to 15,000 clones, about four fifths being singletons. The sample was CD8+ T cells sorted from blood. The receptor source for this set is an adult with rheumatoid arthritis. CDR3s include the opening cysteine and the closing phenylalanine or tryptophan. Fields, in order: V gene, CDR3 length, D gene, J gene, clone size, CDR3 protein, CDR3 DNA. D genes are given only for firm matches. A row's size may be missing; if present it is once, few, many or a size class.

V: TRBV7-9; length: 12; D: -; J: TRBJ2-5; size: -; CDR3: CASSSPAETQYF; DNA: TGTGCCAGCAGCTCCCCGGCCGAGACCCAGTACTTC
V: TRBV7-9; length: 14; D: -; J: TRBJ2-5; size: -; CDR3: CASSLERDRETQYF; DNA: TGTGCCAGCAGCTTAGAACGGGACCGAGAGACCCAGTACTTC
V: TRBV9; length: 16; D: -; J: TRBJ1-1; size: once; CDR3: CASSVESGALNTEAFF; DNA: TGTGCCAGCAGCGTAGAGTCAGGGGCTCTGAACACTGAAGCTTTCTTT
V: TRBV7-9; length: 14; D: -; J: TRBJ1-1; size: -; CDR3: CASSLAWGNTEAFF; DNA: TGTGCCAGCAGCTTAGCGTGGGGGAACACTGAAGCTTTCTTT
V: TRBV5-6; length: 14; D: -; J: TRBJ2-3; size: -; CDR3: CASSPGSGSLTQYF; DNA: TGTGCCAGCAGCCCTGGCAGTGGGTCACTGACGCAGTATTTT
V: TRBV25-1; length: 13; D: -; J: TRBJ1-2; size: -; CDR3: CASSDVPLDGYTF; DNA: TGTGCCAGCAGTGATGTCCCCTTGGATGGCTACACCTTC
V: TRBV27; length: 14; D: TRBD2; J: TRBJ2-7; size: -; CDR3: CASSPGTSGYEQYF; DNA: TGTGCCAGCAGTCCCGGGACTAGCGGCTACGAGCAGTACTTC
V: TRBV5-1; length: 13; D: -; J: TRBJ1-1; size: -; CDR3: CASSLFVNTEAFF; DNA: TGCGCCAGCAGCTTGTTCGTGAACACTGAAGCTTTCTTT
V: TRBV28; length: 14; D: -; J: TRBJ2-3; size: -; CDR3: CASSQRAETDTQYF; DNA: TGTGCCAGCAGTCAAAGGGCCGAGACAGATACGCAGTATTTT
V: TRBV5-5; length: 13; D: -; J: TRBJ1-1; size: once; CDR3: CASSLEGGSEAFF; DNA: TGTGCCAGCAGCTTGGAGGGGGGTTCTGAAGCTTTCTTT
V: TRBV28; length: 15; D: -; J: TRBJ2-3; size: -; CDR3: CASRDISGRTDTQYF; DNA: TGTGCCAGCAGGGACATAAGCGGACGCACAGATACGCAGTATTTT
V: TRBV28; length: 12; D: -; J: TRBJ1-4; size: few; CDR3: CASSLTDSKLFF; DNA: TGTGCCAGCAGCTTAACAGACAGTAAACTGTTTTTT
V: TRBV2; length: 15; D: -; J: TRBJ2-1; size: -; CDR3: CASSEAGGPYNEQFF; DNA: TGTGCCAGCAGTGAAGCGGGGGGGCCCTACAATGAGCAGTTCTTC
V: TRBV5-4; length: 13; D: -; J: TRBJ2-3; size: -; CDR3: CASSSTGTDTQYF; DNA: TGTGCCAGCAGCTCGACCGGGACAGATACGCAGTATTTT
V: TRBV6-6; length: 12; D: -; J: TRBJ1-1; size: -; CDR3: CASSYGQKEAFF; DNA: TGTGCCAGCAGTTACGGGCAAAAAGAAGCTTTCTTT
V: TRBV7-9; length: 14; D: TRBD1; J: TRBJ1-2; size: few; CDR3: CASAGQGDSYGYTF; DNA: TGTGCCAGCGCCGGACAGGGTGATTCCTATGGCTACACCTTC
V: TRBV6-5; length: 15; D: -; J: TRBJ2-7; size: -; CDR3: CASSYSGDFGDEQYF; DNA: TGTGCCAGCAGTTACTCCGGGGATTTTGGGGACGAGCAGTACTTC
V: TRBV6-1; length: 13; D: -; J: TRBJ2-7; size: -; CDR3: CASSARGLYEQYF; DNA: TGTGCCAGCAGTGCCCGGGGCCTCTACGAGCAGTACTTC
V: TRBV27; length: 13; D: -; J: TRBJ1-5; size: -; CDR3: CASSFAGNQPQHF; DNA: TGTGCCAGCAGTTTTGCAGGTAATCAGCCCCAGCATTTT
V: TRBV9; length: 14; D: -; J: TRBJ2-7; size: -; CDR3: CASSVGEGIYEQYF; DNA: TGTGCCAGCAGCGTAGGAGAAGGGATCTACGAGCAGTACTTC
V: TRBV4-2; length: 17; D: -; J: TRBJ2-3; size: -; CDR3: CASSQEGGGEGSDTQYF; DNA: TGTGCCAGCAGCCAAGAAGGAGGGGGCGAGGGGTCGGATACGCAGTATTTT
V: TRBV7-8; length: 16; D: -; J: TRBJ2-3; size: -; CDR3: CASSPWASGATDTQYF; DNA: TGTGCCAGCAGCCCCTGGGCTTCCGGGGCGACAGATACGCAGTATTTT